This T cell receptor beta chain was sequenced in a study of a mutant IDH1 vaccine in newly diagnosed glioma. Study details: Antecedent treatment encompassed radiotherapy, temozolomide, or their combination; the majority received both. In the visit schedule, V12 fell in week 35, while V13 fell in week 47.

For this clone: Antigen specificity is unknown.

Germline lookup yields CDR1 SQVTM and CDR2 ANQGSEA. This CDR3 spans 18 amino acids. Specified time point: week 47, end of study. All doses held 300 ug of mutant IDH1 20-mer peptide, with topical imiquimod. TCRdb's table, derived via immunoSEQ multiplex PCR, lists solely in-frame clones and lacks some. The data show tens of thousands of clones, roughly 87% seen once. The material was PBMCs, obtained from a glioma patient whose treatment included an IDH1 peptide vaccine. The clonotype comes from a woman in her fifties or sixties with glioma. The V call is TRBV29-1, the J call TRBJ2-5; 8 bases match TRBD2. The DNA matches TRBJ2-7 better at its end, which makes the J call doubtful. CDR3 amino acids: CSVAGTSSLTSSSYEQYF. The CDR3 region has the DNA TGCAGCGTTGCCGGGACTAGTTCCCTAACTAGTAGCTCCTACGAGCAGTACTTC.